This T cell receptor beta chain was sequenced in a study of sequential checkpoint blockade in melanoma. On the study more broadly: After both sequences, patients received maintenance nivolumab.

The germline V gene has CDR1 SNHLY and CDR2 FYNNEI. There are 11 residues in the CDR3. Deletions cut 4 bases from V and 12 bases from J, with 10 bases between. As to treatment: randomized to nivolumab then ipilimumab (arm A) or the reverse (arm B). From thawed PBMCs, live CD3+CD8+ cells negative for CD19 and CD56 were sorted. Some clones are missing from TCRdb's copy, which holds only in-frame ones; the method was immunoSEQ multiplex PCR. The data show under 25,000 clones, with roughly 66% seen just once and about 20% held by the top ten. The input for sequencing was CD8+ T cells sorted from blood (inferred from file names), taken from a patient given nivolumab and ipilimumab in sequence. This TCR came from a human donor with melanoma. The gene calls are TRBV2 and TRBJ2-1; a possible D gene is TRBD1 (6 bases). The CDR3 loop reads CASSGDNWQFF. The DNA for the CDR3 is TGTGCCAGCAGTGGGGACAATTGGCAGTTCTTC. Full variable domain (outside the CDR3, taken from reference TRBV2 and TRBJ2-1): EPEVTQTPSHQVTQMGQEVILRCVPISNHLYFYWYRQILGQKVEFLVSFYNNEISEKSEIFDDQFSVERPDGSNFTLKIRSTKLEDSAMYFCASSGDNWQFFGPGTRLTVL.